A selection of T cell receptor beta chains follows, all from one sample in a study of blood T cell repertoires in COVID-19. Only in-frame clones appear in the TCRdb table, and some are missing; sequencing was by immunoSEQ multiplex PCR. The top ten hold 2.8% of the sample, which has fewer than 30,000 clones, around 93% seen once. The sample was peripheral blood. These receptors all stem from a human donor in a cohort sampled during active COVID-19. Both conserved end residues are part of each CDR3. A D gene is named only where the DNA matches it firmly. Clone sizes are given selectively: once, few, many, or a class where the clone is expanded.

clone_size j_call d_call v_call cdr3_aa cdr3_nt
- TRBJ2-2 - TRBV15 CATSRAGGGELFF TGTGCCACCAGCAGGGCAGGAGGCGGGGAGCTGTTTTTT
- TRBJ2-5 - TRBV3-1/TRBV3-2 CASSQDLGRETQYF TGTGCCAGCAGCCAAGATTTGGGGCGGGAGACCCAGTACTTC
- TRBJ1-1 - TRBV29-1 CSVGQTNTEAFF TGCAGCGTGGGACAAACGAACACTGAAGCTTTCTTT
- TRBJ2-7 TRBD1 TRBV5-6 CASSSNRGLGEQYF TGTGCCAGCAGCTCCAACAGGGGGCTGGGGGAGCAGTACTTC
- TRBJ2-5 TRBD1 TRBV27 CASSSGTGSAETQYF TGTGCCAGCAGTTCCGGGACAGGGTCGGCTGAGACCCAGTACTTC
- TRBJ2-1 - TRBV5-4 CASSLAGPPKHEQFF TGTGCCAGCAGCTTGGCGGGTCCCCCCAAGCATGAGCAGTTCTTC
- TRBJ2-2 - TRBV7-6 CASSLDLRGELFF TGTGCCAGCAGCCTAGACCTCAGGGGGGAGCTGTTTTTT
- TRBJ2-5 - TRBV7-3 CASSPTGGRETQYF TGTGCCAGCAGCCCGACCGGCGGGCGGGAGACCCAGTACTTC
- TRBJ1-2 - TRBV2 CASSEAGAWGYTF TGTGCCAGCAGTGAAGCGGGGGCATGGGGCTACACCTTC
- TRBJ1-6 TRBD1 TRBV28 CASSPPPGTGSPLHF TGTGCCAGCAGTCCACCCCCCGGGACAGGGTCACCCCTCCACTTT
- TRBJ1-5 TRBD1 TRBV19 CASSTATGGGQPQHF TGTGCCAGTAGTACCGCAACAGGGGGTGGGCAGCCCCAGCATTTT
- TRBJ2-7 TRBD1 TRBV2 CASSALRDRVIYEQYF TGTGCCAGCAGTGCGCTCCGGGACAGGGTTATCTACGAGCAGTACTTC
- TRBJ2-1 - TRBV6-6 CASRPGRGGNEQFF TGTGCCAGCAGACCAGGGAGAGGGGGCAATGAGCAGTTCTTC
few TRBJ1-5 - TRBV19 CASRNRGRGSNQPQHF TGTGCCAGTAGAAACCGTGGCAGGGGTAGCAATCAGCCCCAGCATTTT
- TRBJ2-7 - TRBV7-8 CASSFSIEQYF TGTGCCAGCAGCTTTTCTATCGAGCAGTACTTC
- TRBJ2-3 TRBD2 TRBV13 CASNIERGASVTDTQYF TGTGCCAGCAATATCGAGCGGGGGGCCAGTGTCACAGATACGCAGTATTTT
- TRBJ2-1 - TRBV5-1 CASSLWATRGKVGVVNEQFF TGCGCCAGCAGCTTGTGGGCTACCCGGGGGAAGGTGGGTGTAGTGAATGAGCAGTTCTTC
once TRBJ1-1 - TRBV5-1 CASGGGPPNTEAFF TGCGCCAGCGGGGGGGGACCCCCGAACACTGAAGCTTTCTTT
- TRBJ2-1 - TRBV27 CASSPTSWGEQFF TGTGCCAGCAGTCCGACTAGTTGGGGTGAGCAGTTCTTC
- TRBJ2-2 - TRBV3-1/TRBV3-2 CASSQDRRTVTGELFF TGTGCCAGCAGCCAAGATCGTAGGACTGTGACCGGGGAGCTGTTTTTT